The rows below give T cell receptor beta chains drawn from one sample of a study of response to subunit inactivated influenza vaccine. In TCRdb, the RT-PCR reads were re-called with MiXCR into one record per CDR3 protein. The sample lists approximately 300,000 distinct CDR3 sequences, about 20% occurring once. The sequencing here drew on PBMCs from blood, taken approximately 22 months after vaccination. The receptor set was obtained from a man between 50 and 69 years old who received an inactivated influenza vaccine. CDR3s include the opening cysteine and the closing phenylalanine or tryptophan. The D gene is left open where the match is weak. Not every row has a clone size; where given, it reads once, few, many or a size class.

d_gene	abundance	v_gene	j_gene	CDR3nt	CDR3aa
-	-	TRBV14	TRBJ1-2	TGTGCCAGCAGCCAAGAGTCGTTTACAGGGCAAGCCTATGGCTACACCTTC	CASSQESFTGQAYGYTF
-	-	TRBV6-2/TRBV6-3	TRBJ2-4	TGTGCCGCCTCGGCGGGAGCCAAAAACATTCAGTACTTC	CAASAGAKNIQYF
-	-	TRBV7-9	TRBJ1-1	TGTGCCAGCAGCTTAGCCCCCAGGGGAAGATGGACTGAAGCTTTCTTT	CASSLAPRGRWTEAFF
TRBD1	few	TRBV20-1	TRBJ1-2	TGCAGTGCTAGAGCACAGGGGAACTATGGCTACACCTTC	CSARAQGNYGYTF
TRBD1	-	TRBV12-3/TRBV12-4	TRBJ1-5	TGTGCCAGCATCCAGGGGGCTGGCAATCAGCCCCAGCATTTT	CASIQGAGNQPQHF
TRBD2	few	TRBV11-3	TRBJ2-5	TGTGCCAGCAGCCCCGGGACTAGCGGGAGAATACAAGAGACCCAGTACTTC	CASSPGTSGRIQETQYF
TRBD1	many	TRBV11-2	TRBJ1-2	TGTGCCAGCAGCTCGAGCTATTACCGGGACAGGGGAGGGAAAGGCTACACCTTC	CASSSSYYRDRGGKGYTF
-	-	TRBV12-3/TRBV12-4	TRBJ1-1	TGTGCCAGCAGCCGGACACGAACAAACACTGAAGCTTTCTTT	CASSRTRTNTEAFF
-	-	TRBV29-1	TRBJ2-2	TGCAGCGGTCGGACGGGGAACACCGGGGAGCTGTTTTTT	CSGRTGNTGELFF
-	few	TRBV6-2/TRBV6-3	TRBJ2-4	TGTGCCAGCAGTTACCCCCTCGTACCTTTTGAAGCCAAAAACATTCAGTACTTC	CASSYPLVPFEAKNIQYF
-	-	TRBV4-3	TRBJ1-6	TGCGCCAGCAGCCAACTCTTACAAGCCTATAATTCACCCCTCCACTTT	CASSQLLQAYNSPLHF
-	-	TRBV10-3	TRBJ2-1	TGTGCCATCAGTGAGTCGAGGGTTAGGGACTCCTACAATGAGCAGTTCTTC	CAISESRVRDSYNEQFF
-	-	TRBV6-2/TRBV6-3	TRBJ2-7	TGTGCCAGCAGTTACGGGGAGGCGATGACCTACGAGCAGTACTTC	CASSYGEAMTYEQYF
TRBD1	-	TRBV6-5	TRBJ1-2	TGTGCCAGCAGTTATCAGGGGACAGGATATCTATATGGCTACACCTTC	CASSYQGTGYLYGYTF
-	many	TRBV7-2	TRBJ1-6	TGTGCCAGCAGCCCCGGACAGCGCCTTCTTAATTCACCCCTCCACTTT	CASSPGQRLLNSPLHF
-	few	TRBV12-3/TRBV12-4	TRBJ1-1	TGTGCCAGCAGTTTAGCGGCTGCGGGGGGGCGCGCAGCTTTCTTT	CASSLAAAGGRAAFF
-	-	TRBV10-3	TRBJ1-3	TGTGCCATCAGGTCGGGAAACACCATATATTTT	CAIRSGNTIYF
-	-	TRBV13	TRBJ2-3	TGTGCCAGCGGTTCGGGAGAGGGAGATACGCAGTATTTT	CASGSGEGDTQYF
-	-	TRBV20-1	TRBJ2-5	TGCAGTGCTAGTTTTAAGGGGGGGGAGACCCAGTACTTC	CSASFKGGETQYF
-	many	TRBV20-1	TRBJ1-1	TGCAGTGCCAATCATCCGCTCCAGGGCAACTTGAACACTGAAGCTTTCTTT	CSANHPLQGNLNTEAFF
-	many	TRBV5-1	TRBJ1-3	TGCGCCAGCAGCTTGGTGGGAGACACCATATATTTT	CASSLVGDTIYF
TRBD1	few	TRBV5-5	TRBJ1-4	TGTGCCAGCAGACCGGGACAGAATAATGAAAAACTGTTTTTT	CASRPGQNNEKLFF
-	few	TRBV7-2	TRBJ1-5	TGTGCCAGCAGCTTAGCAGCTCGTATAGGTCAGCCCCAGCATTTT	CASSLAARIGQPQHF
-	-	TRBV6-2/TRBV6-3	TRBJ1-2	TGTGCCAGCAGTTCCCAGGGTCTGGAGGGCTACACCTTC	CASSSQGLEGYTF
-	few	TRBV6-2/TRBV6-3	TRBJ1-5	TGTGCCAGCCACAACTTGGGGCCCCAGCATTTT	CASHNLGPQHF
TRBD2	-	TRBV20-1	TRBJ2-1	TGCAGTGCTAGAGAATATAGCGGGAGCTCCTACAATGAGCAGTTCTTC	CSAREYSGSSYNEQFF
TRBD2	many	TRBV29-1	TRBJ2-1	TGCAGCGTTGAACAGGCGGGAGTGGGGACCTACAATGAGCAGTTCTTC	CSVEQAGVGTYNEQFF
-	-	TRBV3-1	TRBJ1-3	TGTGCCAGCAGCCGGGGGACCCAGAAGGGAAGCACCATATATTTT	CASSRGTQKGSTIYF
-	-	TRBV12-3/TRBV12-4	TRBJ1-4	TGTGCCAGCGCCCGGGGGCTTATTGAACTGTTTTTT	CASARGLIELFF
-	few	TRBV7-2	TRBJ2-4	TGTGCCAGCAGCTTACAATTAGCCAAAAACATTCAGTACTTC	CASSLQLAKNIQYF
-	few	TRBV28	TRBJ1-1	TGTGCCAGCGGTGTCGCAAGGGGGGCGGGAGCTTTCTTT	CASGVARGAGAFF
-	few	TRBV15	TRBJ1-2	TGTGCCACCAGCAGAGTGGGGAAAGGCAGTGGCTACACCTTC	CATSRVGKGSGYTF
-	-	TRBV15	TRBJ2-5	TGTGCCACCAGCCCAGGGGTCCAAGAGACCCAGTACTTC	CATSPGVQETQYF
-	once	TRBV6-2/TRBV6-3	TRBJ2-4	TGTGCCAGCAGTTACGGTCAGGGAAACATTCAGTACTTC	CASSYGQGNIQYF
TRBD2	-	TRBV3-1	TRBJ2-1	TGTGCCAGCAGCCAGTACACCGGGACTAGCGACTACAATGAGCAGTTCTTC	CASSQYTGTSDYNEQFF
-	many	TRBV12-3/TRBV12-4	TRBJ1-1	TGTGCCAGCAGTTATGGGGGGATTACTGAAGCTTTCTTT	CASSYGGITEAFF
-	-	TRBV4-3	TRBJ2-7	TGCGCCAGCAGCCAGTGGGCGGGACCCTACGAGCAGTACTTC	CASSQWAGPYEQYF
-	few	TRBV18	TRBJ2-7	TGTGCCAGCTCACCAGGGGGCTACGAGCAGTACTTC	CASSPGGYEQYF
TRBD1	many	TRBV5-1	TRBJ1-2	TGCGCCAGCAGCAACGACAGGGTCGGCTACACCTTC	CASSNDRVGYTF
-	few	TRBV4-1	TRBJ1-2	TGCGCCAGCAGCCAAGATCCGGGCGTAGCATATGGCTACACCTTC	CASSQDPGVAYGYTF
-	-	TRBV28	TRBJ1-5	TGTGCCAGCAGTGAATACAATCAGCCCCAGCATTTT	CASSEYNQPQHF
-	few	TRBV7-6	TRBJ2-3	TGTGCCAGCAGCTTATTTACCGGGGGGCTCATAGATACGCAGTATTTT	CASSLFTGGLIDTQYF
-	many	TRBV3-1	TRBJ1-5	TGTGCCAGCAGCCCGGGACGGATGGGCAATCAGCCCCAGCATTTT	CASSPGRMGNQPQHF
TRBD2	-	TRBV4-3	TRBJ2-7	TGCGCCAGCAGCCAACGGCGGGAGGGTGGCTACGAGCAGTACTTC	CASSQRREGGYEQYF
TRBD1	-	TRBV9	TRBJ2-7	TGTGCCAGCAGCCCGGGACAGGGGGCGCGGGAGCAGTACTTC	CASSPGQGAREQYF
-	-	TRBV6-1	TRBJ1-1	TGTGCCAGCAGTCCCAGGGAACGGGTGAACACTGAAGCTTTCTTT	CASSPRERVNTEAFF
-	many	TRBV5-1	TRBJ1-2	TGCGCCAGCAATGCCGGGACCTTTAACTATGGCTACACCTTC	CASNAGTFNYGYTF
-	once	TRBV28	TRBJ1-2	TGTGCCAGCAGTTTGGGCAGGGGAGTCTATGGCTACACCTTC	CASSLGRGVYGYTF
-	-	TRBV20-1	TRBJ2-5	TGCAGTGCTAGAATCCAGTCCGAGACCCAGTACTTC	CSARIQSETQYF
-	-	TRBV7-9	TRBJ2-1	TGTGCCAGCAGCTTAGCGAATCTGATACATGAGCAGTTCTTC	CASSLANLIHEQFF
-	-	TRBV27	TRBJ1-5	TGTGCCAGCAGTACTCTACAGGGAGGTAATCAGCCCCAGCATTTT	CASSTLQGGNQPQHF